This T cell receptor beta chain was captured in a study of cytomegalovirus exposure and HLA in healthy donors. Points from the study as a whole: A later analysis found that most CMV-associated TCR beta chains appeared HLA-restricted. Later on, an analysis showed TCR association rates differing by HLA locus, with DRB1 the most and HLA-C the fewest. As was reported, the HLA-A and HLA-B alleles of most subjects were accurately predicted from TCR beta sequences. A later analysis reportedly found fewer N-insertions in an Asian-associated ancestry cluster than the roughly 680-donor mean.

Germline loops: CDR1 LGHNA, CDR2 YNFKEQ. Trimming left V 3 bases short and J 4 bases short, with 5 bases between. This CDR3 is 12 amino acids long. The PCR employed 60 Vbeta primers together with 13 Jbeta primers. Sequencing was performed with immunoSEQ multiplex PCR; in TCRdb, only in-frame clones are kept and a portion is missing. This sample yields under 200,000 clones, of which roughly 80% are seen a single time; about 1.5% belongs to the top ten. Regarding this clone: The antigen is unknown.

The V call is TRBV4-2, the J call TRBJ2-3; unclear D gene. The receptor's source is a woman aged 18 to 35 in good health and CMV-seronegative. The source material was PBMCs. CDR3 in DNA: TGTGCCAGCAGCCATTTCGCAGATACGCAGTATTTT. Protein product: CASSHFADTQYF.